This T cell receptor (beta chain) derives from a study of blood T cell repertoires in COVID-19. TCRdb's copy holds only in-frame clones and misses some; the assay was immunoSEQ multiplex PCR. Among about 200,000 clones listed, around nine tenths were seen once. The CDR3 runs to 15 residues. CDR1 and CDR2 (germline): KGHSH, LQKENI. V lost 3 bases to trimming and J lost 7 bases, with 18 bases between them. The sample consisted of peripheral blood. This clonotype was obtained from a woman aged 40 to 55 who had recovered from COVID-19. The J gene is TRBJ2-5, the V gene TRBV18, with a possible D match to TRBD1 (5 bases). CDR3 residues: CASSPPQQGRGTQYF. The CDR3 region has the DNA TGTGCCAGCTCACCCCCCCAGCAGGGCCGCGGGACCCAGTACTTC.